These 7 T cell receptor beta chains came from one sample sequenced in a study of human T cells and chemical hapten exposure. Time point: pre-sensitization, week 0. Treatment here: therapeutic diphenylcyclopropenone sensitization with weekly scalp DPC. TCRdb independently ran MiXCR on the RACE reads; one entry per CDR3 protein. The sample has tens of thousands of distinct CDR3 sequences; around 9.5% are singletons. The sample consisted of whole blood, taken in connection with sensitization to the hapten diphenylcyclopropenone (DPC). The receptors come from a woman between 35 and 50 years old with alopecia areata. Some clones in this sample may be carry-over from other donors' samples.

This chain's CDR3 is CASSLLPLAGNYGYTF. In nucleotides, the CDR3 is TGTGCCAGCAGTTTATTGCCCCTTGCAGGGAACTATGGCTACACCTTC. The rearrangement uses TRBV27 and TRBJ1-2, with D tentatively TRBD1 (5 bases). The CDR3 totals 16 residues. The germline V gene has CDR1 MNHEY and CDR2 SMNVEV (reference sequence). Trimming removed 1 base at V and 2 bases at J, with 14 bases between.

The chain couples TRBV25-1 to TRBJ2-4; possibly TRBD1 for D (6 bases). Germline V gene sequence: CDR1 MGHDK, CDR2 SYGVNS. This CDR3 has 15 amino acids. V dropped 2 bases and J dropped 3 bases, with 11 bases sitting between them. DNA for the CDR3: TGTGCCAGCAGTGAAGGGGGCTGGGGCAAAAACATTCAGTACTTC. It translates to CASSEGGWGKNIQYF.

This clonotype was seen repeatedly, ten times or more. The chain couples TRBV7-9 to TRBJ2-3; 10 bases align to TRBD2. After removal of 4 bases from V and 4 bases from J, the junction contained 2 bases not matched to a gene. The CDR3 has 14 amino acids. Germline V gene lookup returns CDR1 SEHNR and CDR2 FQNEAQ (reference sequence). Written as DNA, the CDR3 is TGTGCCAGCAGCTCGGGACTAGCGCCAGATACGCAGTATTTT. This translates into CASSSGLAPDTQYF.

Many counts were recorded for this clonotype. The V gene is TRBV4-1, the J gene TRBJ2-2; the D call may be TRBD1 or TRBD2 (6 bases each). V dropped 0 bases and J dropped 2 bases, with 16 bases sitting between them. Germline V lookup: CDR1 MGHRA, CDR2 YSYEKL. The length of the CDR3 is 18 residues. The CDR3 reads CASSQDGRGTPNTGELFF. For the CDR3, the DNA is TGCGCCAGCAGCCAAGACGGCCGCGGGACACCAAACACCGGGGAGCTGTTTTTT.

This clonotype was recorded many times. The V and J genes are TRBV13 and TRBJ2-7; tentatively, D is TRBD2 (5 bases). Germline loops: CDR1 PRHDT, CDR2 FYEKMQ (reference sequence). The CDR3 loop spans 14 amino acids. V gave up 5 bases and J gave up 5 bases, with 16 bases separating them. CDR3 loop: CASSPGLLAHEQYF. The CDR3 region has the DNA TGTGCCAGCAGCCCCGGACTTCTCGCGCACGAGCAGTACTTC.

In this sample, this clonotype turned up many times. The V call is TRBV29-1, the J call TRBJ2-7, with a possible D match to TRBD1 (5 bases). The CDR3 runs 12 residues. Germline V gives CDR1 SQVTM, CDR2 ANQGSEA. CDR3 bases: TGCAGTGGACAAGCGACCCCCTACGAGCAGTACTTC. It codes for CSGQATPYEQYF.

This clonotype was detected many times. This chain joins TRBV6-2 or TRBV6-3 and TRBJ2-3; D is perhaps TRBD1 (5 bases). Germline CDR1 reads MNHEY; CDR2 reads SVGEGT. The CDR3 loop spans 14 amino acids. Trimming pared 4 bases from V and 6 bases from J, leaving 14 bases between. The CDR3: CASSSTGFGDTQYF. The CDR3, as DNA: TGTGCCAGCAGTTCCACAGGTTTTGGGGATACGCAGTATTTT.